The 21 T cell receptor beta chains presented below share a single source sample, sequenced in a study of T cells in Graves' hyperthyroidism and ophthalmopathy (dated by TCRdb to between 2018 and 2020). The library was prepared using multiplex PCR. Sequencing took place on an Illumina HiSeq 2000. The TCR beta CDR3 regions were amplified from RNA transcripts. For the first round of RT-PCR on the TCR CDR3, the HTBI primer set was used together with the Qiagen OneStep RT-PCR kit. Using fastp trimming at Q25 and MiXCR clonotype assembly, TCRdb reanalyzed the public sequencing data and kept in-frame beta chains. Each CDR3 protein appears once, grouped with its most common genes and DNA. The table for this sample lists 540,000 or so distinct CDR3 sequences; under 60% of them were counted only once. The ten largest make up over 15% of the sample. The sequenced sample consisted of peripheral blood or thyroid tissue (not recorded which). The receptors here all came from an adult woman with Graves' disease, either hyperthyroidism or ophthalmopathy (not recorded which).

V is TRBV29-1 and J is TRBJ1-2; D ambiguous. The CDR3 is 16 amino acids. The germline V and J ends were trimmed by 0 bases and 4 bases, with 18 bases remaining between them. Germline assignment: CDR1 SQVTM and CDR2 ANQGSEA. The CDR3 nucleotides are TGCAGCGTTGAAGATTCGGCAGGTCCGATGGGCTATGGCTACACCTTC. It codes for CSVEDSAGPMGYGYTF.

This chain connects TRBV12-3 or TRBV12-4 to TRBJ1-5; D gene unclear. This CDR3 has 14 residues. V was shortened by 3 bases and J by 7 bases, with 13 bases between the two germline ends. The CDR3 spells CASSFEATAQPQHF. As DNA, the CDR3 is TGTGCCAGCAGTTTCGAGGCAACGGCCCAGCCCCAGCATTTT.

V and J are TRBV7-9 and TRBJ2-7; 7 positions match TRBD1. This CDR3 has 12 amino acids. The germline V gene has CDR1 SEHNR and CDR2 FQNEAQ (reference sequence). The ends lost 4 bases at V and 6 bases at J; junction bases unmatched: 3. DNA of the CDR3: TGTGCCAGCAGCTCAAGACAGGGCGAGCAGTACTTC. Its protein is CASSSRQGEQYF.

V gene TRBV9 combines with J gene TRBJ1-3; unclear D gene. CDR3 length: 17 amino acids. Trimming stripped 4 bases from V and 2 bases from J, with 19 bases between. Germline CDR1 reads SGDLS; CDR2 reads YYNGEE. The CDR3 protein is CASSLVPVGVAGNTIYF. DNA of the CDR3: TGTGCCAGCAGCTTAGTACCCGTCGGGGTTGCTGGAAACACCATATATTTT.

This clonotype was recorded at least ten times. V is TRBV20-1 and J is TRBJ1-3; D is unclear. Germline assignment: CDR1 DFQATT and CDR2 SNEGSKA (reference sequence). There are 16 residues in the CDR3. Trimming stripped 1 base from V and 3 bases from J, with 16 bases between. CDR3 nucleotides: TGCAGTGCTAGAGTGAATGGGCCGCTGGGTGGAAACACCATATATTTT. It encodes CSARVNGPLGGNTIYF.

This clonotype was recorded at least ten times. This rearrangement joins TRBV7-6 to TRBJ2-2; 7 nucleotides align to TRBD1. V shed 1 base, J shed 6 bases, and the junction held 2 bases outside the gene matches. The CDR3 is 14 residues long. Germline-derived CDR1 and CDR2 are SGHVS and FNYEAQ. The CDR3 sequence: CASSLETGSGELFF. CDR3 DNA sequence: TGTGCCAGCAGCTTAGAGACAGGGTCCGGGGAGCTGTTTTTT.

The chain joins TRBV14 to TRBJ2-2, with D perhaps matching TRBD2 (5 bases). Per the germline V gene, CDR1 is SGHDN and CDR2 is FVKESK. Trimming removed 5 bases from V and 2 bases from J, with 18 bases in between. The CDR3 is 17 residues long. CDR3 sequence (DNA): TGTGCCAGCAGCTTGACTCGGGAAATTGGAAACACCGGGGAGCTGTTTTTT. Amino acids: CASSLTREIGNTGELFF.

The rearrangement joins TRBV7-2 to TRBJ1-1; D unresolved. V gave up 5 bases and J gave up 4 bases, with 11 bases separating them. This CDR3 comprises 13 residues. Germline values: CDR1 SGHTA, CDR2 FQGNSA. DNA of the CDR3: TGTGCCAGCAGCCGAGGGTTTGTCACTGAAGCTTTCTTT. This encodes CASSRGFVTEAFF.

This clonotype was recorded a few times. V and J are TRBV6-6 and TRBJ2-7; 7 nucleotides line up with TRBD1. There are 14 residues in the CDR3. Trimming at V came to 8 bases and at J to 6 bases, leaving 13 bases not matched to a gene. In germline, CDR1 is MNHNY, CDR2 SVGAGI (reference sequence). The DNA for the CDR3 is TGTGCCAGCTCGCCCCTCGACAGGGCCGCCGAGCAGTACTTC. Translating it yields CASSPLDRAAEQYF.

This clonotype has more than one count but fewer than ten. The chain combines TRBV10-3 with TRBJ1-1, with 9 bases identical to TRBD1. This CDR3 region has 13 residues. Germline CDR1 reads ENHRY; CDR2 reads SYGVKD. V was clipped by 6 bases and J by 10 bases; unmatched bases: 9. The CDR3, as DNA: TGTGCCATCAGGGGGACAGGGAAAGAACGAGCTTTCTTT. Residues: CAIRGTGKERAFF.

This clonotype was seen repeatedly, ten times or more. This chain links TRBV5-1 with TRBJ2-7; D gene unclear. The V gene lost 4 bases and the J gene lost 1 base, with 12 bases spanning the gap. This CDR3 has 14 residues. Germline V lookup: CDR1 SGHRS, CDR2 YFSETQ. CDR3 nucleotides: TGCGCCAGCAGCCCTACTACAAATTCCTACGAGCAGTACTTC. Protein sequence: CASSPTTNSYEQYF.

This clonotype was seen ten or more times. The genes are TRBV9 and TRBJ1-1, with a tentative D call TRBD1 (5 bases). V lost 0 bases and J lost 13, with 16 bases in between. Germline V lookup: CDR1 SGDLS, CDR2 YYNGEE. The CDR3 is made up of 13 amino acids. This chain's CDR3 is CASSVVVKGPDFF. Written as DNA, the CDR3 is TGTGCCAGCAGCGTAGTGGTTAAGGGGCCGGATTTCTTT.

This clonotype was recorded once. The rearrangement links TRBV9 to TRBJ1-4, with D maybe TRBD1 (5 bases). Germline V CDR1 and CDR2: SGDLS, YYNGEE. There are 15 residues in the CDR3. Deletions cut 0 bases from V and 6 bases from J, with 12 bases between. CDR3 protein: CASSVASGVHEKLFF. The CDR3 nucleotides read TGTGCCAGCAGCGTAGCTTCGGGGGTGCATGAAAAACTGTTTTTT.

This clonotype was seen at least ten times. This chain links TRBV7-9 with TRBJ1-4; D gene uncertain. The CDR3 is 14 residues long. CDR1 and CDR2 from the germline V gene are SEHNR and FQNEAQ (reference sequence). Trimming took off 8 bases at V and 6 bases at J, with 16 bases between the two ends. CDR3 amino acids: CASGTLKGDEKLFF. The CDR3 nucleotides are TGTGCCAGCGGCACCCTCAAGGGTGATGAAAAACTGTTTTTT.

The V and J genes are TRBV7-8 and TRBJ1-6; no clear D gene. V gave up 4 bases and J gave up 8 bases, with 6 bases separating them. The CDR3 covers 12 residues. Germline loops: CDR1 SGHVS, CDR2 FQNEAQ. The CDR3 DNA follows: TGTGCCAGCAGCTCTGAGCATTCACCCCTCCACTTT. Protein: CASSSEHSPLHF.

The sample holds many counts of this clonotype. This chain connects TRBV7-8 to TRBJ1-4; D perhaps matches TRBD1 (5 bases). Germline V lookup: CDR1 SGHVS, CDR2 FQNEAQ. The CDR3 loop spans 16 amino acids. The V and J ends lost 4 bases and 8 bases respectively, with 20 bases between them. CDR3 residues: CASSSRLGRKGEKLFF. The CDR3 DNA sequence: TGTGCCAGCAGCTCCCGCTTGGGGCGTAAGGGCGAAAAACTGTTTTTT.

This clonotype was seen many times. The chain recombines TRBV5-5 with TRBJ2-7; 11 positions match TRBD2. Trimming at V came to 4 bases and at J to 2 bases, leaving 5 bases not matched to a gene. Germline CDR1 reads SGHKS; CDR2 reads YYEKEE (reference sequence). This CDR3 has 15 residues. CDR3 residues: CASSAGTSGTYEQYF. DNA of the CDR3: TGTGCCAGCAGCGCCGGGACTAGCGGAACCTACGAGCAGTACTTC.

This clonotype was recorded at least ten times. The gene calls are TRBV5-1 and TRBJ1-2, with D uncertain. Per germline, CDR1 SGHRS and CDR2 YFSETQ. The CDR3 has 16 amino acids. V was pared by 5 bases and J by 3 bases, with 20 bases between. The CDR3 loop is CASRERTSIPDYGYTF. CDR3 sequence (DNA): TGCGCCAGCAGAGAAAGGACGAGTATACCAGACTATGGCTACACCTTC.

V and J are TRBV10-3 and TRBJ1-2; D remains unclear. This CDR3 has 11 residues. The germline V gene has CDR1 ENHRY and CDR2 SYGVKD. The germline V and J ends were trimmed by 4 bases and 6 bases, with 6 bases remaining between them. In DNA form, the CDR3 reads TGTGCCATCAGTGCGGTGAATGGCTACACCTTC. Its protein product is CAISAVNGYTF.

This clonotype was counted at least ten times. The chain recombines TRBV20-1 with TRBJ2-3, with D unclear. CDR1 is DFQATT, CDR2 SNEGSKA, per germline (reference sequence). The CDR3 consists of 12 residues. V gave up 3 bases and J gave up 4 bases, with 8 bases separating them. The CDR3 is CSASRSADTQYF. CDR3 sequence (DNA): TGCAGTGCTAGTCGGTCCGCAGATACGCAGTATTTT.

In nucleotides, the CDR3 is TGTGCCAGCAGCGGGGGACAGAATGAAAAACTGTTTTTT. Amino acid sequence: CASSGGQNEKLFF. V gene TRBV9 combines with J gene TRBJ1-4, with 7 bases aligning to TRBD1. The CDR3 consists of 13 residues. After removal of 3 bases from V and 5 bases from J, the junction contained 1 base not matched to a gene. Looked up from germline, CDR1 is SGDLS and CDR2 is YYNGEE.